The clone carrying this TCR beta chain was recorded once. Its antigen is as yet unknown. 60 Vbeta and 13 Jbeta primers were used in PCR. Here immunoSEQ multiplex PCR was the method, and the copy in TCRdb shows in-frame clones only, minus some. The table shows about 180,000 clones, with 82% occurring only once. These data come from a study of cytomegalovirus exposure and HLA in healthy donors. Notes on the study in general: Data from an earlier analysis indicated that most TCR beta V segments were productive either about 90% or about 30% of the time. A later look showed TCR association rates differing by HLA locus, highest for DRB1 and lowest for HLA-C. Roughly even sequencing depth across donors was the assumption behind the presence/absence analyses.

The ends were cut back, 0 bases at V and 7 bases at J, with 16 bases in the middle. CDR1 LGHNA and CDR2 YSLEER come from the germline V gene. This CDR3 region has 16 residues. This chain links TRBV4-3 with TRBJ1-3; weak D call: TRBD1 (6 bases). The material sequenced was PBMCs. The clonotype comes from a man aged 35-49 years in good health and CMV-seronegative. This chain's CDR3 is CASSQDLTGKWNTIYF. In nucleotides, the CDR3 is TGCGCCAGCAGCCAAGATCTAACAGGGAAGTGGAACACCATATATTTT.